The source of this T cell receptor (beta chain) is a study of technical replicates of blood from several donors. Profiling relied on immunoSEQ multiplex PCR, and the TCRdb table lists in-frame clones only, not all of them. The sample has tens of thousands of clones, 75% to 90% seen once. The V gene end was trimmed by 5 bases and the J gene end by 5 bases; junction bases not matched to a gene: 14. CDR1 and CDR2 (germline): SGHTA, FQGNSA. This CDR3 is built from 17 residues. This TCR was sampled from a human donor in good health. Some clones in this sample may be carry-over from other donors' samples. This chain uses TRBV7-2 with TRBJ2-5, with 10 bases fitting TRBD2. Input material: PBMCs. CDR3 loop: CASSKAGGRAGRETQYF. In DNA, the CDR3 is TGTGCCAGCAGCAAAGCGGGGGGGCGTGCCGGGCGTGAGACCCAGTACTTC.